This T cell receptor (beta chain) was documented in a study of cytomegalovirus exposure and HLA in healthy donors. About the research overall: Earlier findings included 90 million to 120 million unique TCR beta sequences obtained from about 180 million T cells.

The PCR used 60 Vbeta and 13 Jbeta primers. The assay was immunoSEQ multiplex PCR, and TCRdb's table has in-frame clones only and misses some. The data contain about 200,000 clones, around 76% of them singletons. This clone was counted a single time. The antigen remains unidentified. V gave up 4 bases and J gave up 0 bases, with 10 bases separating them. This CDR3 is 13 amino acids long. Germline values: CDR1 GTSNPN, CDR2 SVGIG (reference sequence). Study-wide points: A missense DCLRE1C variant was associated with V- and J-gene trimming of TCR beta chains in a later analysis, and an independent cohort replicated the association.

The chain has TRBV30 and TRBJ2-7; tentative D call: TRBD2 (5 bases). This sequence was found in a man aged 30 to 45 in good health and CMV-seronegative. Sequences were obtained from PBMCs. The CDR3 bases are TGTGCCTGGACAGAGGGCCTCTCCTACGAGCAGTACTTC. As protein: CAWTEGLSYEQYF.